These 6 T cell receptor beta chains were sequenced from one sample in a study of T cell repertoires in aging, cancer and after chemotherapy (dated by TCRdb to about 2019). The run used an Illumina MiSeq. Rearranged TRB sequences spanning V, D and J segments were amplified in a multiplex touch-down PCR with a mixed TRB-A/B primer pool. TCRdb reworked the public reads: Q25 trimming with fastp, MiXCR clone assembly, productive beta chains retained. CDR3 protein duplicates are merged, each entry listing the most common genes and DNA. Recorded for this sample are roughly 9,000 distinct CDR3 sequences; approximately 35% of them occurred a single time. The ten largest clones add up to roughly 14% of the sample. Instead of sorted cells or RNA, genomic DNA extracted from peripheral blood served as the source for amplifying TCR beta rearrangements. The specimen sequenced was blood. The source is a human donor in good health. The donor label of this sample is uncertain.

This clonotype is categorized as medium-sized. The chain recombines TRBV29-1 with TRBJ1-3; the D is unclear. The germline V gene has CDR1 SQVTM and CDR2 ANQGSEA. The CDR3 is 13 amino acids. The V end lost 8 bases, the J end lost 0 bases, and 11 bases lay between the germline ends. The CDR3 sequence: CSYRAGSGNTIYF. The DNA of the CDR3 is TGCAGCTATCGAGCCGGCTCTGGAAACACCATATATTTT.

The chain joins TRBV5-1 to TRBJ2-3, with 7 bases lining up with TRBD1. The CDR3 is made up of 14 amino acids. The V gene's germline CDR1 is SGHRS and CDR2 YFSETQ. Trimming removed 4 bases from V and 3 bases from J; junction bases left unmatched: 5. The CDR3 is CASSPGTATDTQYF. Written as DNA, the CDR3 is TGCGCCAGCAGCCCAGGGACAGCGACAGATACGCAGTATTTT. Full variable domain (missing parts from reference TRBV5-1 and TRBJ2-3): KAGVTQTPRYLIKTRGQQVTLSCSPISGHRSVSWYQQTPGQGLQFLFEYFSETQRNKGNFPGRFSGRQFSNSRSEMNVSTLELGDSALYLCASSPGTATDTQYFGPGTRLTVL.

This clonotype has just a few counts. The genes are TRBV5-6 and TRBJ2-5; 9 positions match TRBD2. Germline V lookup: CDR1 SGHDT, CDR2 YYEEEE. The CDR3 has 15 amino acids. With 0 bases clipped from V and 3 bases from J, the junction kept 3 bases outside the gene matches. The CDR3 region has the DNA TGTGCCAGCAGCTTGGTTGCTAGCGGGGAAGAGACCCAGTACTTC. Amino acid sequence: CASSLVASGEETQYF. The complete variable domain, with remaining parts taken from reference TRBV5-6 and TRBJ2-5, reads DAGVTQSPTHLIKTRGQQVTLRCSPKSGHDTVSWYQQALGQGPQFIFQYYEEEERQRGNFPDRFSGHQFPNYSSELNVNALLLGDSALYLCASSLVASGEETQYFGPGTRLLVL.

CDR3 bases: TGTGCCAGCAGCCGGGACCTAAATCAGCCCCAGCATTTT. Protein product: CASSRDLNQPQHF. The chain couples TRBV11-2 to TRBJ1-5; TRBD1 is a possible D gene (5 bases). CDR1 is SGHAT and CDR2 is FQNNGV in the germline V gene. V lost 5 bases to trimming and J lost 4 bases, with 9 bases between them. The CDR3 loop spans 13 amino acids.

CDR3: CAWSPAGGAGYGYTF. CDR3 coding DNA: TGTGCCTGGAGTCCTGCGGGGGGCGCCGGCTATGGCTACACCTTC. V and J are TRBV30 and TRBJ1-2; a weak D match, TRBD1 (6 bases). Trimming removed 2 bases at V and 4 bases at J, with 17 bases between. The CDR3 loop spans 15 amino acids. Germline V gives CDR1 GTSNPN, CDR2 SVGIG (reference sequence).

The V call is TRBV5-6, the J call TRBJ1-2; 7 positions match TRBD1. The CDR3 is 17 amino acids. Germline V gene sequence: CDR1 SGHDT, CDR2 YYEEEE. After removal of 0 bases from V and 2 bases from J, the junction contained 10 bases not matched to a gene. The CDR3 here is CASSLELPIQGNYGYTF. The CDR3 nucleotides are TGTGCCAGCAGCTTGGAGCTTCCGATACAGGGGAACTATGGCTACACCTTC.